This entry lists 18 T cell receptor beta chains sequenced from one sample in a study of spatial heterogeneity in lung cancer. MiXCR, run by TCRdb on the 5' RACE reads, gives a single entry per CDR3 protein. Among some 70,000 distinct CDR3 sequences, 13% were seen once, and the ten largest hold 7.2%. Time point here: sample taken at primary tumor resection. Tumor, nontumor lung or frozen PBMC supplied whole RNA, sequenced without sorting. Sequences were derived from PBMCs, sampled at surgery. The origin of the receptors is a male donor with early-stage non-small cell lung cancer.

This clonotype came up a few times. V gene TRBV3-1 combines with J gene TRBJ2-5; D is undetermined. Germline V gene data show CDR1 as LGHDT and CDR2 as YNNKEL (reference sequence). CDR3 length equals 12 residues. The V end was cut by 4 bases, the J end by 2 bases, with 5 bases between. In DNA, the CDR3 is TGTGCCAGCAGCCCACAACAAGAGACCCAGTACTTC. It is translated as CASSPQQETQYF.

The chain links TRBV12-3 or TRBV12-4 to TRBJ2-7, with unresolved D. The length of the CDR3 is 13 residues. With 3 bases removed from V and 3 bases from J, the gap between germline ends came to 9 bases. This chain's CDR3 is CASSFLGVYEQYF. The CDR3 DNA is TGTGCCAGCAGTTTTCTTGGGGTCTACGAGCAGTACTTC.

This rearrangement joins TRBV27 to TRBJ2-5; no clear D. Trimming cost V 2 bases and J 1 base, with 11 bases left between them. The V gene's germline CDR1 is MNHEY and CDR2 SMNVEV (reference sequence). This CDR3 spans 15 amino acids. The CDR3 DNA is TGTGCCAGCAGTTTAACCCCTCCCCCCCAAGAGACCCAGTACTTC. It encodes CASSLTPPPQETQYF.

In its sample, this clonotype was seen many times. The chain is built from TRBV10-3 and TRBJ1-6; 10 nucleotides agree with TRBD1. This CDR3 is 14 amino acids long. V gave up 3 bases and J gave up 8 bases; unmatched junction bases: 1. Germline-derived CDR1 and CDR2 are ENHRY and SYGVKD. CDR3 residues: CAISEGTGDSPLHF. The CDR3 coding sequence is TGTGCCATCAGTGAAGGGACAGGGGATTCACCCCTCCACTTT.

There are a few counts of this clonotype. The chain carries TRBV7-6 and TRBJ1-5; 10 nucleotides agree with TRBD1. The CDR3 runs 15 residues. V dropped 6 bases and J dropped 7; count of bases not matched to a gene: 9. Per germline, CDR1 SGHVS and CDR2 FNYEAQ. CDR3 in DNA: TGTGCCAGCAGTCGACAGGGGGCGACAAGCCAGCCCCAGCATTTT. Its translation is CASSRQGATSQPQHF.

CDR3 region: CSTVEGSYGYTF. CDR3 DNA sequence: TGCAGCACCGTGGAGGGGAGCTATGGCTACACCTTC. This chain uses TRBV29-1 with TRBJ1-2; D is possibly TRBD1 (5 bases). V lost 8 bases, J lost 4 bases, and 14 bases lay in between. CDR1 is SQVTM, CDR2 ANQGSEA, per germline. CDR3 size: 12 residues.

This clonotype showed up just a few times. This chain connects TRBV6-2 or TRBV6-3 to TRBJ2-3; D is ambiguous. The length of the CDR3 is 12 residues. Between the trimmed V and J ends, which lost 0 bases and 6 bases, there was a span of 4 bases. Germline V gene lookup returns CDR1 MNHEY and CDR2 SVGEGT. This chain's CDR3 is CASSYSPDTQYF. Here the CDR3 DNA reads TGTGCCAGCAGTTACTCTCCTGATACGCAGTATTTT.

This clonotype came up a few times. The chain couples TRBV12-3 or TRBV12-4 to TRBJ2-1; D is undetermined. This CDR3 has 13 residues. The V and J ends lost 2 bases and 4 bases respectively, with 6 bases between them. The DNA for the CDR3 is TGTGCCAGCAGTTTAAACCCTTACAATGAGCAGTTCTTC. Protein product: CASSLNPYNEQFF.

The rearrangement links TRBV29-1 to TRBJ1-2; tentative D call: TRBD1 (5 bases). The V and J ends lost 6 bases and 4 bases respectively, with 12 bases between them. The V gene's germline CDR1 is SQVTM and CDR2 ANQGSEA. There are 12 residues in the CDR3. CDR3 sequence reads: CSVRLGGYGYTF. The CDR3 region has the DNA TGCAGCGTCCGTTTGGGGGGCTATGGCTACACCTTC.

CDR3 coding DNA: TGTGCCAGCAGCGTAGGGGTGACCGGGGAGCTGTTTTTT. Protein: CASSVGVTGELFF. The chain carries TRBV9 and TRBJ2-2; D call uncertain. CDR1 is SGDLS and CDR2 is YYNGEE in the germline V gene. CDR3 length: 13 amino acids. Between the trimmed V and J ends, which lost 0 bases and 5 bases, there was a span of 5 bases.

This clonotype has a count of ten or more. This chain connects TRBV29-1 to TRBJ1-2; D not resolved. The V and J ends lost 7 bases and 8 bases respectively, with 14 bases between them. CDR3 length: 11 amino acids. The germline V gene has CDR1 SQVTM and CDR2 ANQGSEA. CDR3 residues: CSAAYQEGYTF. The CDR3 DNA follows: TGCAGCGCTGCCTATCAGGAGGGCTACACCTTC.

This clonotype has a handful of counts. V gene TRBV4-1 combines with J gene TRBJ2-7; 7 bases line up with TRBD2. Germline V gene sequence: CDR1 MGHRA, CDR2 YSYEKL. The CDR3 has 18 residues. Unmatched junction bases numbered 14, after V lost 0 bases and J lost 3 bases. Here the CDR3 DNA reads TGCGCCAGCAGCCAAGATCAAGGGCGGGGGTCTGTCGGCTACGAGCAGTACTTC. Translated, it gives CASSQDQGRGSVGYEQYF.

V usage is TRBV12-3 or TRBV12-4 and J usage is TRBJ1-1, with TRBD1 matching over 7 bases. V was clipped by 5 bases and J by 0 bases; unmatched bases: 6. This CDR3 spans 15 amino acids. The CDR3 spells CASSIYRGLNTEAFF. CDR3 DNA sequence: TGTGCCAGCAGTATATACAGGGGCCTGAACACTGAAGCTTTCTTT.

This clonotype occurred a few times. The chain combines TRBV3-1 with TRBJ1-2; 8 nucleotides match TRBD1. Germline CDR1 LGHDT, CDR2 YNNKEL (reference sequence). Trimming removed 5 bases from V and 5 bases from J; junction bases left unmatched: 13. CDR3 length: 16 amino acids. This chain's CDR3 is CASSFNLDRAYYGYTF. The CDR3 coding sequence is TGTGCCAGCAGCTTTAACCTGGACAGGGCTTATTATGGCTACACCTTC.

This clonotype was seen more than once but under ten times. J is TRBJ2-7 and V is TRBV29-1; 12 nucleotides agree with TRBD2. There are 13 residues in the CDR3. Germline CDR1 SQVTM, CDR2 ANQGSEA. V dropped 6 bases and J dropped 3; count of bases not matched to a gene: 3. CDR3 sequence reads: CSVGTSGYYEQYF. CDR3 nucleotide sequence: TGCAGCGTAGGGACTAGCGGGTACTACGAGCAGTACTTC.

This clonotype was detected many times. The chain couples TRBV20-1 to TRBJ1-1; possible D gene TRBD1, 6 bases. The CDR3 has 12 amino acids. Trimming cost V 4 bases and J 4 bases, with 10 bases left between them. Germline V gene lookup returns CDR1 DFQATT and CDR2 SNEGSKA (reference sequence). CDR3 in amino acids: CSAKAGATEAFF. The CDR3 DNA reads TGCAGTGCTAAGGCGGGGGCCACTGAAGCTTTCTTT.

At least ten counts were recorded for this clonotype. This chain links TRBV24-1 with TRBJ2-3; the match to TRBD2 covers 11 bases. V trimming: 4 bases; J trimming: 2 bases; junction bases outside the gene matches: 7. This CDR3 is built from 17 residues. Germline-derived CDR1 and CDR2 are KGHDR and SFDVKD. Written as DNA, the CDR3 is TGTGCCACCAGTGACCCTGGGACTAGCGGCCTCACAGATACGCAGTATTTT. Protein product: CATSDPGTSGLTDTQYF.

CDR3: CASSEASGQSYEQYF. The CDR3 nucleotides read TGTGCCAGCAGTGAAGCGTCGGGACAGTCCTACGAGCAGTACTTC. V gene TRBV2 combines with J gene TRBJ2-7; TRBD1 aligns across 7 bases. The CDR3 extends over 15 amino acids. V trimming: 0 bases; J trimming: 1 base; junction bases outside the gene matches: 3. CDR1 and CDR2 (germline): SNHLY, FYNNEI.